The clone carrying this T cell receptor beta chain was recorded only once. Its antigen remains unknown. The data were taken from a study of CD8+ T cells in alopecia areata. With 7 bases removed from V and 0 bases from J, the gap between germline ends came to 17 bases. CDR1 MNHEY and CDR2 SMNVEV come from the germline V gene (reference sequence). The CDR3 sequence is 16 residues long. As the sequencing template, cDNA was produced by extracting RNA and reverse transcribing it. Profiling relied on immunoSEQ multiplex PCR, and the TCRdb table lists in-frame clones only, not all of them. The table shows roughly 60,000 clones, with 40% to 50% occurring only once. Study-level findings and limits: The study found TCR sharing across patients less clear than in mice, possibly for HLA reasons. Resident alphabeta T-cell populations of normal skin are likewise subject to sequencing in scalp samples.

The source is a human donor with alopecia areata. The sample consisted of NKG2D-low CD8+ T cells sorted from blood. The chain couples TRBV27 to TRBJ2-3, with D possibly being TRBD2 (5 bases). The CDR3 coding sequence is TGTGCCAGCAACTTCCTCCTGAGCGGTAGCACAGATACGCAGTATTTT. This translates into CASNFLLSGSTDTQYF.